This T cell receptor (beta chain) is drawn from a study of kidney transplant recipient with SARS-CoV-2 infection. Germline-derived CDR1 and CDR2 are MNHEY and SVGAGI. This CDR3 has 17 residues. The V end was cut by 6 bases, the J end by 5 bases, with 23 bases between. In TCRdb, the reads were re-called with MiXCR into one record per CDR3 protein. The data contain 200,000 to 250,000 distinct CDR3 sequences, around 28% of them singletons. This rearrangement joins TRBV6-5 to TRBJ1-5; D not resolved. The clonotype comes from a male patient in his thirties who had COVID-19 and was a kidney transplant recipient. T cells may partly derive from the graft donor. Sequenced material: a blood sample, taken at baseline and between days 110 and 120 from a kidney transplant recipient. The CDR3 DNA reads as TGTGCCAGCAGCGAAGGAGTTCGGAGGGCGCTTCATCAGCCCCAGCATTTT. It codes for CASSEGVRRALHQPQHF.